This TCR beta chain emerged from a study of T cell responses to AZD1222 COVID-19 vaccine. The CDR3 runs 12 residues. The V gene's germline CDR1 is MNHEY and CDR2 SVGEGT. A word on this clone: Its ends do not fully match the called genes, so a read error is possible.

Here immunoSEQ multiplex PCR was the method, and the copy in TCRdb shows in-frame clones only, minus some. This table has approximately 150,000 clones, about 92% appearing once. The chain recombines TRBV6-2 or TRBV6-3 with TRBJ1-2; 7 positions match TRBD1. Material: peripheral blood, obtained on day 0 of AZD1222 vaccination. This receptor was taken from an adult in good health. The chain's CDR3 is CASSYSGQERFF. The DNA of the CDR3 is TGTGCCAGCAGCTACTCAGGACAGGAAAGGTTCTTC.